This TCR beta chain was obtained from a study of Ad26.COV2.S vaccination and SARS-CoV-2 variants (TCRdb year 2021). Turning to the overall study: Donors in the vaccine arm were drawn from COV1001, a phase I-IIa trial of Ad26.COV2.S in healthy adults that was multicentre, randomized, double-blind and placebo-controlled. Ad26.COV2.S was administered intramuscularly at a dose of 5x10^10 or 1x10^11 viral particles, either as one shot or as two shots given 56 days apart. TCRbeta repertoire sequencing served as the tool for gauging how specific and how broad the SARS-CoV-2-reactive T cell receptors were following Ad26.COV2.S vaccination. A total of around 32 samples were included in the TCR-sequenced set, comprising roughly 20 Ad26.COV2.S vaccine recipients, 5 placebo recipients and 8 SARS-CoV-2 convalescent individuals. Trial participants were randomized into five groups of five, in which low-dose or high-dose Ad26.COV2.S was given once or twice, or placebo was given on both occasions. Investigators remained blinded to trial group allocation during experiments and outcome assessment. Broader findings and caveats from the paper: Comparing responses between vaccine doses or regimens was not something the study was powered to do. Higher spike-specific TCR breadth was observed in Ad26.COV2.S recipients than in placebo recipients (P = 0.0014). Vaccine and placebo recipients had similar non-spike TCR breadth, a finding consistent with the vaccine containing only spike. Substantial breadth of spike-specific CD8+ and CD4+ T cell responses was reported after vaccination. The authors noted that total T cell responses may have been underestimated by the TCR breadth and depth analyses.

Interpreted using the paper, the treatment or condition label stands for: around 19 received Ad26.COV2.S at low or high dose, single or two shots; a few received placebo; per-sample allocation not given. Repertoires of vaccine and placebo recipients were sequenced from samples taken on day 63 after the first injection. Cohort 1b enrolled 25 adults aged 18-55 years at a single site in Boston, USA, between 29 July and 7 August 2020. Ad26.COV2.S consisted of a replication-incompetent adenovirus type 26 vector by which a prefusion-stabilized SARS-CoV-2 spike protein from the original Wuhan strain was expressed. Trimming accounts for 7 bases at V and 5 bases at J, while the number of junction bases matched to no gene is 9. Reading the germline V gene (reference sequence) gives CDR1 LNHDA and CDR2 SQIVND. Including cysteine and phenylalanine, the CDR3 has 14 amino acids. Kept here is only the CDR3 DNA, which spans 42 bases and is read in frame from base 1.

The immunoSEQ Assay was used to sequence TCRbeta CDR3 regions. After extraction, genomic DNA underwent amplification by bias-controlled multiplex PCR, followed by high-throughput sequencing. Per the original workflow: To quantify the absolute abundance of every unique TCRbeta CDR3 region, sequences were collapsed and filtered. T cell fraction was estimated by normalization of TCRbeta template counts to usable DNA, with usable DNA being measured through amplification of reference genes present in all nucleated cells. Repertoire TCRs were annotated as SARS-CoV-2-specific by exact matching of V gene, CDR3 amino acid sequence and J gene to a known reactive TCR set. The reference SARS-CoV-2 TCR set was derived from MIRA and filtered for enrichment in COVID-19-positive ImmuneCODE repertoires, a step that removed public or cross-reactive TCRs. Drawing on the MIRA antigens, annotated TCRs were analysed further at the level of specific ORF or position within ORF. Depth was the summed frequency of annotated unique rearrangements, while breadth was defined as annotated unique rearrangements over total unique productive rearrangements. Two-sided Wilcoxon rank-sum tests were used to compare TCR breadth between groups. What TCRdb holds here is the immuneACCESS table cut down to in-frame rearrangements. Part of the clones is not present; checked against another copy, under half of the missing clones reflect an unresolved V gene, and the others are unexplained. V, J and clone size derive from that table, while D and trimming were established from the DNA sequence. Recorded for this sample are around 500,000 clones; roughly nine tenths of them occurred a single time. Clones ranked in the top ten supply approximately 1.7% of the sample.

Of note for this clone: Its antigen has not been determined. No base-level quality is on record; no much larger clone is a single base apart.

Material: peripheral blood, obtained in a trial of Ad26.COV2.S vaccine versus placebo. The chain joins TRBV19 to TRBJ2-5, with 8 bases matching TRBD2. The TCR comes from a person between 18 and 65 years old who received the Ad26.COV2.S COVID-19 vaccine or a placebo. The DNA is as follows: TGTGCCAGTAACCCCGCCGGGGGGGCTGAGACCCAGTACTTC. It translates to CASNPAGGAETQYF.